A selection of T cell receptor beta chains follows, all from one sample in a study of blood T cell repertoires in COVID-19. Measured with immunoSEQ multiplex PCR; TCRdb has only the in-frame clones, and not every one. The sample shows about 240,000 clones, approximately 85% of them seen only once. Sequencing was done on a sample of peripheral blood. Every receptor here comes from a woman aged 70-85 years with acute or convalescent COVID-19. Each CDR3 is given with its conserved first and last residue. D genes are given only for firm matches. Part of the rows lack a size; the others show once, few, many or a class for expanded clones.

j_call clone_size d_call v_call cdr3_aa
TRBJ1-5 NA TRBD1 TRBV2 CASSADRGNNQPQHF
TRBJ1-4 NA TRBD1 TRBV9 CASSVAPGQLFF
TRBJ2-3 NA NA TRBV7-9 CASSFPGGGDTQYF
TRBJ2-3 NA NA TRBV7-2 CASSLSGDTQYF
TRBJ2-7 NA NA TRBV4-3 CASSTGQSSSYEQYF
TRBJ2-5 NA TRBD2 TRBV28 CASSSGLAAFQETQYF
TRBJ1-2 NA TRBD1 TRBV7-2 CASSLAGTGVHGYTF
TRBJ2-3 NA TRBD2 TRBV19 CASSLYLLAGADTQYF
TRBJ2-1 once TRBD1 TRBV7-2 CASSFDRAAYNEQFF
TRBJ2-7 NA TRBD1 TRBV6-5 CASRDGQAYEQYF
TRBJ2-2 NA NA TRBV3-1/TRBV3-2 CASSQVLFGHLNTGELFF
TRBJ2-7 NA TRBD2 TRBV5-6 CASSLLAGAQGSYEQYF
TRBJ2-1 NA TRBD2 TRBV2 CASIPRVGTSGGNEQFF
TRBJ2-2 NA NA TRBV28 CASSLGAWGGSNTGELFF
TRBJ2-5 NA NA TRBV7-9 CASRGEETQYF
TRBJ2-2 NA NA TRBV6-5 CASTWTDGLSGELFF
TRBJ1-2 once NA TRBV11-2 CASSPSGAGYGYTF
TRBJ1-1 NA NA TRBV12-3/TRBV12-4 CASSLIVNTEAFF
TRBJ1-1 few NA TRBV28 CASSLGSLRDTEAFF
TRBJ2-7 NA TRBD1 TRBV14 CASSQPLGQGSYEQYF
TRBJ2-5 once NA TRBV10-2 CASSRDTQETQYF
TRBJ1-6 NA TRBD1 TRBV7-9 CASSLGTGAISPLHF
TRBJ1-1 NA TRBD1 TRBV7-6 CASSLVVGQGSEAFF
TRBJ2-1 few TRBD1 TRBV2 CASSGSDRGAYNEQFF
TRBJ1-5 NA TRBD1 TRBV28 CASNDRVDQPQHF
TRBJ2-3 NA TRBD1 TRBV5-5 CASSFLGDRGYTDTQYF
TRBJ1-5 NA NA TRBV6-1 CASSDIQGVGNQPQHF
TRBJ2-1 NA NA TRBV6-6 CASRAGRSYNEQFF
TRBJ1-5 NA TRBD1 TRBV6-5 CASTHGQGDNQPQHF
TRBJ1-6 NA NA TRBV9 CASSPQRGTSPLHF
TRBJ1-4 NA TRBD1 TRBV6-1 CASSDPRTGALGEKLFF
TRBJ1-5 NA TRBD1 TRBV19 CASSPTGGDQPQHF
TRBJ2-5 NA NA TRBV4-2 CASSQDLQETQYF
TRBJ1-2 few NA TRBV3-1/TRBV3-2 CASSQDQFYRYTF
TRBJ1-2 NA NA TRBV5-1 CASSSSAGTRTGGYTF
TRBJ1-2 NA TRBD1 TRBV5-4 CASSRDSSNYGYTF
TRBJ1-2 NA TRBD1 TRBV28 CASSSTKSGTANYGYTF
TRBJ1-1 NA NA TRBV18 CASSPGATNTEAFF
TRBJ2-7 NA NA TRBV4-3 CASSQEVDASVLQQYF
TRBJ1-1 few TRBD1 TRBV5-1 CASSVGQGSLNTEAFF
TRBJ2-3 once TRBD1 TRBV5-8 CASSAGQGNSDTQYF
TRBJ2-1 NA NA TRBV9 CASSVAKDSREFF
TRBJ2-2 NA NA TRBV6-2/TRBV6-3 CASSYGMGGTGELFF
TRBJ1-4 NA NA TRBV18 CASSPPTHGTGPNEKLFF
TRBJ2-7 NA TRBD1 TRBV28 CASIPGQPWLSSYEQYF
TRBJ1-2 NA NA TRBV6-5 CASSPGSGSSYGYTF
TRBJ1-1 NA TRBD1 TRBV6-2/TRBV6-3 CASSDADRSLNTEAFF
TRBJ1-5 NA TRBD1 TRBV19 CASSIGQGGGNQPQHF
TRBJ1-1 NA NA TRBV15 CATSIGQSGTEAFF
TRBJ2-2 NA TRBD1 TRBV5-4 CASKGGRDRATGELFF
TRBJ1-4 NA NA TRBV13 CASSSLERREKLFF
TRBJ2-2 NA NA TRBV24-1 CATSDYRFTGELFF
TRBJ1-1 NA NA TRBV2 CASCGGHTEAFF
TRBJ1-2 NA TRBD1 TRBV23-1 CASSLGPNRGKRYGYTF
TRBJ2-7 NA TRBD1 TRBV7-2 CASSSQGAISYEQYF
TRBJ2-1 NA TRBD2 TRBV5-5 CASSSGTSGGEGVF
TRBJ1-6 NA NA TRBV10-2 CASRIREGSNSPLHF